This entry describes one TCR beta chain. Per the germline V gene, CDR1 is SNHLY and CDR2 is FYNNEI. Trimming removed 7 bases from V and 8 bases from J, with 20 bases in between. The CDR3 loop spans 14 amino acids. The data were taken from a study of shared clonotypes between healthy human individuals. Method: immunoSEQ multiplex PCR; TCRdb's copy keeps in-frame clones and lacks some. Found here are 2 million to 2.5 million clones, approximately 94% of them singletons; the top ten hold roughly 0.13%. This clonotype was sampled from a man aged 18 to 29 in good health. The J gene is TRBJ1-2, the V gene TRBV2, with a tentative D call TRBD1 (6 bases). The specimen sequenced was naive CD4+ T cells sorted from blood. Subset described: CD45RA+ positively selected. CDR3 region: CASNPDPQGEGYTF. The CDR3 coding sequence is TGTGCCAGCAACCCCGACCCACAGGGAGAAGGCTACACCTTC.